These 29 T cell receptor beta chains were all obtained from the same sample, sequenced in a study of Graves' ophthalmopathy and Graves' hyperthyroidism. Amplifying from RNA transcripts, the study obtained TCR beta CDR3 regions. RT-PCR was first run with HTBI primers, then multiplex PCR in a second round. TCRdb processed the multiplex PCR reads anew with MiXCR; each CDR3 protein has one entry. The top ten clones hold around 3.1% of a sample with some 410,000 distinct CDR3 sequences, about 21% of them seen once. Material: peripheral blood. Receptors originate from a woman aged 18-29 years with stable Graves' hyperthyroidism.

This clonotype was seen at least ten times. The V call is TRBV11-1, the J call TRBJ2-7; possible D gene TRBD1, 6 bases. The length of the CDR3 is 17 residues. Germline CDR1 SGHAT, CDR2 FQDESV (reference sequence). V gave up 5 bases and J gave up 1 base, with 21 bases separating them. CDR3 region: CASSTPTGPPPSYEQYF. In DNA, the CDR3 is TGTGCCAGCAGCACACCGACAGGCCCTCCTCCTTCCTACGAGCAGTACTTC. Together with reference TRBV11-1 and TRBJ2-7, the CDR3 gives the full variable domain: EAEVAQSPRYKITEKSQAVAFWCDPISGHATLYWYRQILGQGPELLVQFQDESVVDDSQLPKDRFSAERLKGVDSTLKIQPAELGDSAMYLCASSTPTGPPPSYEQYFGPGTRLTVT.

At least ten counts were recorded for this clonotype. The J gene is TRBJ2-5, the V gene TRBV24-1; 7 positions match TRBD1. The CDR3 extends over 15 amino acids. V trimming: 3 bases; J trimming: 2 bases; junction bases outside the gene matches: 5. Germline CDR1 and CDR2: KGHDR and SFDVKD. The CDR3 spells CATSDDRALQETQYF. In DNA form, the CDR3 reads TGTGCCACCAGTGATGACAGGGCCCTACAAGAGACCCAGTACTTC.

This clonotype was detected many times. The gene calls are TRBV20-1 and TRBJ2-5, with 8 bases matching TRBD1. The CDR3 runs 15 residues. Germline CDR1 is DFQATT and CDR2 is SNEGSKA (reference sequence). The V segment lost 1 base and the J segment 3 bases; nucleotides outside the gene matches: 7. Written as DNA, the CDR3 is TGCAGTGCTAGAGTGACAGGGGCTTGGAAAGAGACCCAGTACTTC. Amino acids: CSARVTGAWKETQYF.

Remarks on this clonotype: Since the CDR3 does not end with the conserved phenylalanine or tryptophan, this likely comes from a read error. The gene calls are TRBV7-8 and TRBJ2-7, with 8 bases matching TRBD2. With 1 base clipped from V and 6 bases from J, the junction kept 8 bases outside the gene matches. Germline V CDR1 and CDR2: SGHVS, FQNEAQ. The CDR3 has 15 amino acids. The CDR3 DNA follows: TGTGCCAGCAGCTTAGTGGGGGGCGGGAGGAGCGAGCAGTACCTC. It encodes CASSLVGGGRSEQYL.

This clonotype was observed at least ten times. The chain combines TRBV20-1 with TRBJ2-7; D unclear. The CDR3 is 17 amino acids. CDR1 is DFQATT and CDR2 is SNEGSKA in the germline V gene (reference sequence). V was trimmed by 3 bases and J by 7 bases, leaving 28 bases between them. Written as DNA, the CDR3 is TGCAGTGCTAGGGAGCGAAGGAGCAGTTTCTGGAATGGAGAGCAGTACTTC. It encodes CSARERRSSFWNGEQYF.

The genes are TRBV12-3 or TRBV12-4 and TRBJ2-4, with 9 bases that match TRBD1. V lost 7 bases, J lost 7 bases, and 5 bases stayed unmatched. CDR3 size: 13 residues. CDR3 coding DNA: TGTGCCAGCACCCCCGGGACAGGGAACATTCAGTACTTC. Translated, it gives CASTPGTGNIQYF.

This clonotype was recorded many times. This chain uses TRBV20-1 with TRBJ2-4; D remains unclear. CDR3 length: 15 amino acids. Germline lookup yields CDR1 DFQATT and CDR2 SNEGSKA (reference sequence). The V gene lost 0 bases and the J gene lost 6 bases, with 15 bases spanning the gap. For the CDR3, the DNA is TGCAGTGCTAGAGATACCACAGTCTCAGGAAACATTCAGTACTTC. Amino acid sequence: CSARDTTVSGNIQYF.

This clonotype was observed at least ten times. The chain uses TRBV6-4 and TRBJ1-1, with a tentative D call TRBD1 (6 bases). V gave up 5 bases and J gave up 1 base, with 11 bases separating them. Germline CDR1 MRHNA, CDR2 SNTAGT. CDR3 length: 14 amino acids. The CDR3 nucleotides read TGTGCCAGCAGTTACAGGACAGAGAACACTGAAGCTTTCTTT. It yields the protein CASSYRTENTEAFF.

This clonotype occurred many times. This chain links TRBV7-2 with TRBJ1-1; maybe TRBD1 (5 bases). Trimming removed 5 bases at V and 6 bases at J, with 13 bases between. This CDR3 comprises 13 residues. Germline CDR1 SGHTA, CDR2 FQGNSA. The CDR3 DNA follows: TGTGCCAGCAGCACCGGGAGGGGCGCTGAAGCTTTCTTT. Its translation: CASSTGRGAEAFF.

The genes are TRBV7-3 and TRBJ1-5, with D unresolved. This CDR3 has 13 residues. Germline values: CDR1 SGHTA, CDR2 FQGTGA. The ends were cut back, 5 bases at V and 6 bases at J, with 11 bases in the middle. CDR3 loop: CASSRDSTQPQHF. In nucleotides, the CDR3 is TGTGCCAGCAGCCGGGATTCAACTCAGCCCCAGCATTTT.

This clonotype has a count of ten or more. The rearrangement joins TRBV6-1 to TRBJ1-5, with D uncertain. Germline V CDR1 and CDR2: MNHNS, SASEGT. The CDR3 loop spans 14 amino acids. V was trimmed by 2 bases and J by 4 bases, leaving 9 bases between them. DNA for the CDR3: TGTGCCAGCAGTGAAATAGGGCGGAATCAGCCCCAGCATTTT. Amino acid sequence: CASSEIGRNQPQHF.

This clonotype came up a few times. V usage is TRBV28 and J usage is TRBJ2-7, with D unclear. Trimming took off 2 bases at V and 3 bases at J, with 14 bases between the two ends. The CDR3 has 15 residues. The germline CDR1 and CDR2 sequences are MDHEN and SYDVKM. The CDR3 reads CASSLRDNVGYEQYF. Here the CDR3 DNA reads TGTGCCAGCAGTTTAAGGGATAACGTGGGCTACGAGCAGTACTTC.

This clonotype has at least ten counts. The rearrangement links TRBV6-2 or TRBV6-3 to TRBJ1-2; 9 bases are a match to TRBD1. Germline lookup yields CDR1 MNHEY and CDR2 SVGEGT. Trimming cost V 5 bases and J 4 bases; bases outside gene matches: 5. The CDR3 consists of 14 residues. CDR3 bases: TGTGCCAGCAGTACCCGACAGGGGGTCTATGGCTACACCTTC. This sequence encodes CASSTRQGVYGYTF.

The chain uses TRBV13 and TRBJ1-2; D is undetermined. This CDR3 spans 14 amino acids. Germline V gene data show CDR1 as PRHDT and CDR2 as FYEKMQ (reference sequence). The V and J ends lost 0 bases and 8 bases respectively, with 13 bases between them. CDR3 nucleotide sequence: TGTGCCAGCAGCTTAGGCCGGGGAGTTTTCGGCTACACCTTC. It encodes CASSLGRGVFGYTF.

There are many counts of this clonotype. A junction boundary mismatches the germline segment, possibly from a read error. The chain uses TRBV30 and TRBJ2-4; the D is unclear. Germline loops: CDR1 GTSNPN, CDR2 SVGIG (reference sequence). The CDR3 has 13 amino acids. The CDR3 spells CAWSGGAKNIKYF. CDR3 nucleotides: TGTGCCTGGAGTGGTGGCGCCAAAAACATTAAGTACTTC.

The sample holds a few counts of this clonotype. This chain links TRBV6-1 with TRBJ1-1, with D unresolved. V lost 8 bases and J 7 bases, leaving 8 bases between the germline ends. CDR1 and CDR2 (germline): MNHNS, SASEGT. This CDR3 has 10 amino acids. CDR3 amino acids: CASRRGEAFF. In DNA form, the CDR3 reads TGTGCCAGCCGTCGCGGTGAAGCTTTCTTT.

This clonotype was detected many times. The J gene is TRBJ2-7, the V gene TRBV7-9, with D perhaps TRBD1 (5 bases). The germline V gene has CDR1 SEHNR and CDR2 FQNEAQ (reference sequence). The CDR3 has 15 residues. The germline V and J ends were trimmed by 1 base and 1 base, with 11 bases remaining between them. For the CDR3, the DNA is TGTGCCAGCAGCTTAGGTGGCAGGGCGTCCTACGAGCAGTACTTC. It specifies CASSLGGRASYEQYF.

This clonotype was seen repeatedly, ten times or more. The chain's CDR3 is CATSDAANQPQHF. CDR3 in DNA: TGTGCCACCAGTGATGCAGCCAATCAGCCCCAGCATTTT. This rearrangement joins TRBV24-1 to TRBJ1-5; D is undetermined. V lost 3 bases and J 3 bases, leaving 5 bases between the germline ends. Looked up from germline, CDR1 is KGHDR and CDR2 is SFDVKD. The CDR3 is 13 residues long.

This clonotype was counted at least ten times. The chain joins TRBV19 to TRBJ2-2; a possible D gene is TRBD1 (6 bases). Germline values: CDR1 LNHDA, CDR2 SQIVND (reference sequence). The CDR3 sequence is 14 residues long. Trimming took 4 bases from V and 3 from J, leaving 9 bases between them. The CDR3 reads CASSTQGYTGELFF. The CDR3 DNA follows: TGTGCCAGTAGTACACAGGGATACACCGGGGAGCTGTTTTTT.

V usage is TRBV7-2 and J usage is TRBJ2-7; no clear D. The CDR3 contains 13 residues. V lost 0 bases and J lost 4, with 7 bases in between. Germline CDR1 and CDR2: SGHTA and FQGNSA. CDR3 sequence reads: CASSLADRYEQYF. The CDR3 DNA sequence: TGTGCCAGCAGCTTAGCAGATCGGTACGAGCAGTACTTC.

This clonotype appeared many times. The chain employs TRBV30 and TRBJ1-1, with D perhaps matching TRBD1 (6 bases). The germline V gene encodes CDR1 GTSNPN and CDR2 SVGIG (reference sequence). CDR3 length: 13 amino acids. V was clipped by 1 base and J by 4 bases, with 10 bases between them. The CDR3 coding sequence is TGTGCCTGGAGTGACACAGGGTTCACTGAAGCTTTCTTT. The encoded protein is CAWSDTGFTEAFF.

This clonotype occurred many times. J is TRBJ2-5 and V is TRBV5-1; 8 bases match TRBD1. V shed 5 bases, J shed 1 base, and the junction held 1 base outside the gene matches. The CDR3 contains 13 residues. Germline V gene sequence: CDR1 SGHRS, CDR2 YFSETQ. The CDR3 loop is CASRQGVQETQYF. CDR3 DNA: TGCGCCAGCAGACAGGGGGTCCAAGAGACCCAGTACTTC.

Comment on this clonotype: One end of the junction is discordant with germline, which a read error may explain. This sequence joins TRBV7-9 and TRBJ1-2, with D unclear. The CDR3 contains 13 residues. CDR1 SEHNR and CDR2 FQNEAQ come from the germline V gene (reference sequence). The CDR3 DNA reads TGTGCCAACAGCTTAACTGGTGACTATAGCTACACCTTC. Its translation: CANSLTGDYSYTF.

This clonotype was counted many times. The chain uses TRBV6-1 and TRBJ1-5, with 8 nucleotides matching TRBD1. CDR1 and CDR2 from the germline V gene are MNHNS and SASEGT. The ends lost 5 bases at V and 0 bases at J; junction bases unmatched: 12. The CDR3 totals 18 residues. CDR3 sequence: CASSKDRVAEVSNQPQHF. The DNA of the CDR3 is TGTGCCAGCAGTAAGGACAGGGTGGCAGAAGTTAGCAATCAGCCCCAGCATTTT.

The CDR3 region is CASTGPDAYEQYF. The CDR3, as DNA: TGTGCCAGCACGGGACCCGACGCTTACGAGCAGTACTTC. The chain links TRBV12-3 or TRBV12-4 to TRBJ2-7; D could derive from TRBD1 or TRBD2 (5 bases each). The CDR3 runs to 13 residues. V lost 7 bases, J lost 4 bases, and 14 bases lay in between.

DNA for the CDR3: TGTGCCAGCAGTTACTCGCGTGTCTCTGGAAACACCATATATTTT. Residues: CASSYSRVSGNTIYF. This rearrangement joins TRBV6-5 to TRBJ1-3; D ambiguous. The germline gives CDR1 MNHEY, CDR2 SVGAGI. The CDR3 covers 15 residues. V was pared by 0 bases and J by 0 bases, with 6 bases between.

This clonotype was seen at least ten times. The chain joins TRBV6-1 to TRBJ2-3; possibly TRBD1 for D (5 bases). V was pared by 2 bases and J by 4 bases, with 16 bases between. The CDR3 has 16 amino acids. CDR1 is MNHNS, CDR2 SASEGT, per germline. CDR3 loop: CASSEWKGQSSDTQYF. The DNA for the CDR3 is TGTGCCAGCAGTGAATGGAAGGGGCAGTCCTCAGATACGCAGTATTTT.

This clonotype was seen at least ten times. The rearrangement joins TRBV20-1 to TRBJ1-1; D ambiguous. The CDR3 spans 14 residues. Germline values: CDR1 DFQATT, CDR2 SNEGSKA (reference sequence). The ends were cut back, 2 bases at V and 1 base at J, with 11 bases in the middle. The CDR3 coding sequence is TGCAGTGCTAGAAGGTCCGTAACGAACACTGAAGCTTTCTTT. Translating it yields CSARRSVTNTEAFF.

In this sample, this clonotype turned up many times. The chain combines TRBV12-3 or TRBV12-4 with TRBJ2-7; tentative D call: TRBD1 (5 bases). The ends were cut back, 6 bases at V and 3 bases at J, with 12 bases in the middle. The CDR3 loop spans 13 amino acids. The CDR3 coding sequence is TGTGCCAGCAGACAGACAGCCAGCTACGAGCAGTACTTC. Its translation: CASRQTASYEQYF.